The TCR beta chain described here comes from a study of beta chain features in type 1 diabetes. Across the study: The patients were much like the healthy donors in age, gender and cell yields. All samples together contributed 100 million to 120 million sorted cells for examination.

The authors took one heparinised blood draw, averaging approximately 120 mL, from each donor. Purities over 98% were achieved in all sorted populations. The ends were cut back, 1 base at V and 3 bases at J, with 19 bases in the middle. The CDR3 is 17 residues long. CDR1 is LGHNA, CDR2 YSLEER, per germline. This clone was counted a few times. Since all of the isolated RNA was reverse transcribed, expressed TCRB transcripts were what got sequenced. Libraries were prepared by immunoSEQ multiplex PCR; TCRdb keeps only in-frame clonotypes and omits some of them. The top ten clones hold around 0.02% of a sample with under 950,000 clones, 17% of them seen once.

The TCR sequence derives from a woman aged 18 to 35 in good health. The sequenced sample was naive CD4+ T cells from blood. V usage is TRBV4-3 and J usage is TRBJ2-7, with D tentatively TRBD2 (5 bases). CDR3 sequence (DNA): TGCGCCAGCAGCCAAGTTTCCCTTAGCGAAAGGGACTACGAGCAGTACTTC. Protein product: CASSQVSLSERDYEQYF.